This T cell receptor (beta chain) was captured by sequencing in a study of cytomegalovirus exposure and HLA in healthy donors (dated by TCRdb to about 2017). Regarding the study in general: In an earlier analysis of approximately 640 of the donors, under 300 Gb of sequence data and some 100 million unique TCR beta sequences from roughly 200 million T cells were reported. An early release covering around 630 HLA-typed donors comprised around 300 gigabases of sequencing data and 85 million or so unique TCR sequences. Of the roughly 400 genotyped donors, roughly 76% were placed in the genetic ancestry cluster associated with self-reported Caucasian donors. The study aimed to test whether signatures of past pathogen exposure could be identified by cataloging public T cell receptors. The study profiled the T cell repertoires of 500 to 800 subjects by immunosequencing and related them to cytomegalovirus serostatus. Along with the roughly 610-subject first cohort, a separate validation cohort of over 90 different subjects was used. To predict cytomegalovirus infection status, the study brought together high-throughput TCR immunosequencing, statistical association of individual TCRs with disease status, and machine learning. A later analysis re-analyzed previously published TCR beta repertoires from 500 to 700 donors and added high-resolution HLA genotyping to study TCR occurrence patterns. Rather than using new phenotypic data, the later analysis identified candidate immune exposures from TCR beta sequences and from how often those sequences occurred across donors. An earlier analysis of roughly 600 of the donors used high-throughput TCR beta sequencing to judge whether each TCR beta V gene segment behaved as functional or pseudogenic. Donor age, sex, ethnicity and CMV serostatus were collected together with the repertoire data. Genome-wide SNP genotypes for about 55% of the roughly 670 donors were used in a later genetic analysis, which treated that subset as a discovery cohort. All discovery cohort repertoires had been generated on a single sequencing platform. HLA typing included class I and class II loci at four-digit resolution. The number of typed donors differed by locus: 629-630 for A, B, C, DRB1 and DQB1; approximately 530 for DQA1; 606 for DPA1; and 400 to 480 for DPB1. Five DR-DQ haplotypes were handled as single units for association and clustering because linkage in the cohort was strong. Among 398 genotyped donors of the cohort, an average of around 240,000 unique TCR beta nucleotide sequences were sequenced per donor, roughly 18% of them non-productive. The investigation overall reported the following: Because counts were too low, about 18 rarely observed V segments, including chromosome 9 orphons, were excluded from the earlier analysis of several hundred of the donors. In a later analysis, HLA-associated TCR beta chains showed more clonal expansion and lower generation probabilities than non-associated chains that were equally common. Broadly in line with IMGT annotations, most TCR beta V segments showed up in productive rearrangements about 87% or about 30% of the time in an earlier analysis of 587 of the donors. While some public TCRs were present in many individuals, most TCR sequences turned up only very rarely across donors. A further reported finding was that TCR beta sequences accurately predicted the HLA-A and HLA-B alleles for most subjects in the first cohort. In vitro tests confirmed that a few of the cytomegalovirus-associated TCR beta chains recognize cytomegalovirus antigens. In a later genetic analysis, a missense DCLRE1C variant was associated with V-gene and J-gene trimming of TCR beta chains, and the association was replicated in an independent cohort. Sequencing depth was assumed to be roughly uniform across donors in the presence/absence analyses, though that assumption may not hold. In both the original and validation cohorts, the classifier was reported to diagnose cytomegalovirus status with high specificity and sensitivity. In a later analysis, most CMV-associated TCR beta chains were found to appear HLA-restricted, with HLA associations seemingly driven largely by CMV exposure. According to a later analysis, TCR association rates differed among HLA loci, with DRB1 alleles showing the most associated TCRs and HLA-C alleles showing the fewest. Because some donors lacked HLA typing at each locus, the association tests relied only on the typed subset. A later analysis associated about 18,000 TCR beta sequences with specific HLA alleles at a false discovery rate of 0.05. This cohort had only TCR beta chains sequenced, and the lack of alpha or paired-chain data limited which features could be detected. In the study, approximately 160 TCR beta chains were listed as associated with cytomegalovirus. According to a later analysis, parvovirus B19, influenza, CMV and Epstein-Barr virus appeared linked to several top co-occurrence clusters. When HLA alleles, especially DR and DQ, strongly co-occurred, TCR associations were difficult to assign to individual alleles. It was suggested by the authors that the approach could potentially be generalized to other disease states and immunological phenotypes. Linkage disequilibrium might explain the correlated functional status among segregating V segments, but an unknown experimental factor could not be ruled out. Some IMGT-functional V segments, including TRBV6-2 and TRBV6-3, could not be told apart with the 87-base-pair reads, so those segments were excluded. A cluster of highly shared sequence variants was judged likely to be a technical artifact of the sequencing pipeline. A later genetic analysis reported fewer N-insertions in productive TCRs among donors in an Asian-associated ancestry cluster than the roughly 700-donor mean. Immune exposure information for the cohort was limited to CMV serostatus.

In the case of this clone: Its binding antigen is unknown. No per-base quality is available; no much larger clone lies one base away.

Trimming costs V 2 bases and J 5 bases, and their ends lie 18 bases apart. There are 17 amino acids in the CDR3, from cysteine to phenylalanine inclusive. The sequence is cut down to CDR3 DNA, 51 bases in frame from base 1. From a lookup of the germline V gene, CDR1 and CDR2 are SGHVS and FQNEAQ. The cohort comprised more than 550 healthy bone marrow donors. All cohort members were sampled while nominally healthy, although unrecorded immune exposures were likely present. The donor tested CMV seronegative and was one of the 352 seronegative cohort members. Each donor provided a peripheral blood sample, and peripheral blood mononuclear cells were used for TCR beta sequencing. Genomic DNA extraction from the blood cell samples was performed with the Qiagen DNeasy Blood Extraction Kit. Libraries were built with the immunoSEQ multiplex PCR assay. For the multiplex PCR, a mixture combining 60 forward primers for TCR Vbeta segments and 13 reverse primers for TCR Jbeta segments was used. The CDR3 region of rearranged TCR beta genes was amplified from genomic DNA with a multiplex PCR assay. The amplified TCR beta libraries were sequenced on the Illumina HiSeq System as 87-base-pair reads. On the authors' methods: Across the 666 repertoires, a later analysis counted some 81 million unique TCR beta chains, 9 million to 14 million of which were shared by at least two donors. Raw reads were error-corrected and collapsed into unique sequences with a nearest-neighbor algorithm that merged closely related sequences to remove PCR and sequencing errors. V, D and J gene segments were assigned by aligning CDR3 sequences to IMGT reference sequences. For a sequence to be retained, a match of at least six nucleotides was required to both a V gene segment and a J gene segment. A rearrangement was called productive if the CDR3 had no stop codons and remained in frame with V and J, and every other rearrangement was called non-productive. Following IMGT convention, CDR3 was defined as the stretch from the second conserved V-encoded cysteine to the conserved J-encoded phenylalanine. Sequences without an unambiguous match to a single V gene segment were excluded from the earlier analysis of several hundred of the donors. In an earlier analysis of roughly 600 of the donors, a V segment was called functional when productive rearrangements were above 56.7%, and segregating when the standard deviation between donors exceeded 5%. A statistical classification framework was developed to diagnose cytomegalovirus status using the catalog of TCR beta chain sequences. In a later analysis, V and J genes were assigned by comparing TCR nucleotide sequences against IMGT/GENE-DB human TR gene sequences. Using the TCRdist pipeline, a later analysis assigned CDR3 sequences along with most-parsimonious VDJ recombination scenarios. In a later analysis, each TCR beta chain was defined by its CDR3 amino acid sequence together with its V-gene family, and reads lacking a unique V-gene family were excluded. As a way to deal with suspected cross-contamination and a sequencing artifact, a later analysis dropped 450 to 600 nucleotide sequences that were highly shared and had low generation probability. A later analysis calculated a clonal expansion index for each public chain from normalized within-repertoire ranks of inferred template counts. In a later analysis, generation probabilities were computed with a VDJ recombination model fitted to out-of-frame rearrangements, and the resulting probabilities were checked against IGoR. Hypergeometric tests were used in a later analysis to score TCR-TCR, TCR-HLA and TCR-CMV co-occurrence, with a repertoire-size bias correction applied to the TCR pairs. To estimate false discovery rates, a later analysis permuted the HLA or CMV assignments 20 times. In a later analysis, co-occurring TCRs were grouped using DBSCAN, with TCRdist sequence similarity added in when clustering inside HLA-allele-positive subsets. Co-occurrence clustering excluded repertoires with fewer than 30,000 or more than 120,000 public chains, plus five with anomalous nucleotide sharing. TCRdb holds this immuneACCESS table with in-frame rearrangements only. Some clones are missing; in checked studies, unresolved V genes explain under half, and the rest has no known cause. V and J calls and clone size are copied from that table; D and trimming were computed from the DNA. Counted in this sample were about 98,000 clones; under 75% of them appeared once. 1.2% of the sample lies in the top ten.

The sequencing input was PBMCs. The V gene is TRBV7-8 and the J gene is TRBJ1-4; no D gene call is confident. This TCR came from a female donor in good health and CMV-seronegative. The nucleotides read TGTGCCAGCAGCTTAAGAGGGTCGAACAGACCAAATGAAAAACTGTTTTTT. This yields the protein CASSLRGSNRPNEKLFF.